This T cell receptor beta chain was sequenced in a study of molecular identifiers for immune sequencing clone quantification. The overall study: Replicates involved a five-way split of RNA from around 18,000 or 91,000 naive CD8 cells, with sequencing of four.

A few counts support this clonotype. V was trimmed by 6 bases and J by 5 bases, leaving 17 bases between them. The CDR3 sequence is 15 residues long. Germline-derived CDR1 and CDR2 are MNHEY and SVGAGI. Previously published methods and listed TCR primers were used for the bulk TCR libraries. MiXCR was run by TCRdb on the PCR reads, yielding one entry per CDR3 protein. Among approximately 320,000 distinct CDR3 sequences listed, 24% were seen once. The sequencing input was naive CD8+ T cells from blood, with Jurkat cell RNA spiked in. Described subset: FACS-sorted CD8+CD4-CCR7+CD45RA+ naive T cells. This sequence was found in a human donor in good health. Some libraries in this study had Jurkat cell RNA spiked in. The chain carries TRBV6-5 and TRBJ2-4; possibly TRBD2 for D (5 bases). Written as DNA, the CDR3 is TGTGCCAGCAGCCCCGGAGGTGGTTTCCAAAACATTCAGTACTTC. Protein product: CASSPGGGFQNIQYF.